This is a list of T cell receptor beta chains from one sample in a study of T cell changes during pregnancy in multiple sclerosis. Profiled with immunoSEQ multiplex PCR; TCRdb holds only in-frame clones, not every one. The table has some 90,000 clones, about 92% seen once. The sample consisted of peripheral blood, taken in the first trimester of pregnancy. The receptors derive from a female donor with multiple sclerosis, enrolled in a pregnancy study. CDR3s include the opening cysteine and the closing phenylalanine or tryptophan. Fields, in order: clone size, V gene, D gene, J gene, CDR3 DNA, CDR3 protein. The D gene is left open where the match is weak. Clone sizes are given selectively: once, few, many, or a class where the clone is expanded.

-	TRBV2	-	TRBJ2-7	TGTGCCAGCAGTGAGTTTCTAGAAGTACTCTACGAGCAGTACTTC	CASSEFLEVLYEQYF
-	TRBV4-1	-	TRBJ2-6	TGCGCCAGCAGCCAAGATTCTTTTGGGGCCAACGTCCTGACTTTC	CASSQDSFGANVLTF
-	TRBV10-2	TRBD2	TRBJ2-3	TGCGCCAGCAGTCCGGGACTAGCGGGCAGCACAGATACGCAGTATTTT	CASSPGLAGSTDTQYF
-	TRBV5-1	-	TRBJ1-2	TGCGCCAGCAGCTTGTCAGGGGTGGATGGCTACACCTTC	CASSLSGVDGYTF
-	TRBV15	-	TRBJ2-1	TGTGCCACCAGCAGAGATACCGGGAGTAACTACAATGAGCAGTTCTTC	CATSRDTGSNYNEQFF
-	TRBV5-1	-	TRBJ2-1	TGCGCCAGCAGCTTGTCAGGGTCCAATGAGCAGTTCTTC	CASSLSGSNEQFF
-	TRBV30	TRBD1	TRBJ1-5	TGTGCCTGGAGTCACCTTGGACAGGGGAGCAATCAGCCCCAGCATTTT	CAWSHLGQGSNQPQHF
-	TRBV11-2	-	TRBJ1-2	TGTGCCAGCAGCCGAGAGACCTCGAGGGGCTACACCTTC	CASSRETSRGYTF
-	TRBV5-6	-	TRBJ2-7	TGTGCCAGCAGTGACCAGGGTGGCGAGCAGTACTTC	CASSDQGGEQYF
-	TRBV7-2	-	TRBJ1-1	TGTGCCAGCAGCATCGACCGGAGACTAGAAGCTTTCTTT	CASSIDRRLEAFF
-	TRBV29-1	-	TRBJ2-5	TGCAGCGGGGTGGCCGAGAGGAACCAGTACTTC	CSGVAERNQYF
-	TRBV14	-	TRBJ1-2	TGTGCCAGCAGCCAAGACCGGGGGGGCCGCTATGGCTACACCTTC	CASSQDRGGRYGYTF
few	TRBV30	-	TRBJ1-5	TGTGCCTGGAGTTTTACAGCACTCAATCAGCCCCAGCATTTT	CAWSFTALNQPQHF
-	TRBV7-9	TRBD2	TRBJ2-1	TGTGCCAGCAGCTTAGTCTGGGGCGGGAGCTCCTACAATGAGCAGTTCTTC	CASSLVWGGSSYNEQFF
-	TRBV7-9	-	TRBJ2-1	TGTGCCAGCAGCTACCTATCAGGTCATGAGCAGTTCTTC	CASSYLSGHEQFF
-	TRBV19	TRBD1	TRBJ1-5	TGTGCCAGTGTCGGGGGTCAGGGGGCAAGTCAGCCCCAGCATTTT	CASVGGQGASQPQHF
-	TRBV7-2	-	TRBJ1-1	TGTGCCAGCAGCTACTCCAGGGGAAACTCTGAAGCTTTCTTT	CASSYSRGNSEAFF
few	TRBV7-2	-	TRBJ2-3	TGTGCCAGCAGCCCAAGGGGCCGTACGCAGTATTTT	CASSPRGRTQYF
-	TRBV30	-	TRBJ1-1	TGTGCCTGGAGTCCAAATCTGAACACTGAAGCTTTCTTT	CAWSPNLNTEAFF
-	TRBV5-6	TRBD1	TRBJ2-4	TGTGCCAGCAGCCCGGCCCCGGGACAGATTATTCCTGAAAACATTCAGTACTTC	CASSPAPGQIIPENIQYF
-	TRBV5-5	-	TRBJ1-4	TGTGCCAGCAGCTTGGAGGCAGGGCGGGAAAAACTGTTTTTT	CASSLEAGREKLFF
once	TRBV11-2	-	TRBJ2-3	TGTGCCAGCAGCTTCGCAGGGTTTTCGGCAGATACGCAGTATTTT	CASSFAGFSADTQYF
-	TRBV18	TRBD1	TRBJ1-5	TGTGCCAGCTCACCGGGACAGAGCAATCAGCCCCAGCATTTT	CASSPGQSNQPQHF
-	TRBV4-2	TRBD2	TRBJ2-1	TGTGCCAGCAGCCCTCGGACTAGCGGAAATAATGAGCAGTTCTTC	CASSPRTSGNNEQFF
-	TRBV28	-	TRBJ2-7	TGTGCCAGCAGCCCTTATGACACCGGCGAGCAGTACTTC	CASSPYDTGEQYF
-	TRBV27	TRBD2	TRBJ2-7	TGTGCCAGCAGCCCCAGCGGGAGGGCCTCCGAGCAGTACTTC	CASSPSGRASEQYF
once	TRBV6-6	-	TRBJ1-1	TGTGCCAGCACCTGGTCGGTGAACACTGAAGCTTTCTTT	CASTWSVNTEAFF
-	TRBV5-1	-	TRBJ2-7	TGCGCCAGCAGCTCAACCTACGAGCAGTACTTC	CASSSTYEQYF
few	TRBV4-1	-	TRBJ2-7	TGCGCCAGCAGCCAAGGGTTCGGAGACTACGAGCAGTACTTC	CASSQGFGDYEQYF
-	TRBV6-1	-	TRBJ2-7	TGTGCCAGCAGTGAAGCGATGAGGGGAGGAACCTACGAGCAGTACTTC	CASSEAMRGGTYEQYF
-	TRBV4-2	-	TRBJ2-3	TGTGCCAGCAGCCGCGGGGAGAGGGATACGCAGTATTTT	CASSRGERDTQYF
few	TRBV6-1	TRBD1	TRBJ2-2	TGTGCCAGCAGTGACAGACAGGGGCACGGGGAGCTGTTTTTT	CASSDRQGHGELFF
-	TRBV30	-	TRBJ1-5	TGTGCCTGGAGTTCAGGGGGCAATCAGCCCCAGCATTTT	CAWSSGGNQPQHF
-	TRBV4-3	TRBD1	TRBJ1-1	TGCGCCAGCAGCCCAGGGACAGCGAACACTGAAGCTTTCTTT	CASSPGTANTEAFF
-	TRBV27	TRBD2	TRBJ2-1	TGTGCCAGCAGACAGGGACTAGCCTATGAGCAGTTCTTC	CASRQGLAYEQFF
-	TRBV5-1	-	TRBJ1-1	TGCGCCAGCAAGGCGGGAACTGAAGCTTTCTTT	CASKAGTEAFF
-	TRBV6-5	TRBD1	TRBJ1-5	TGTGCCAGCAGTTCGGACAGGTCCAATCAGCCCCAGCATTTT	CASSSDRSNQPQHF
-	TRBV11-2	-	TRBJ1-1	TGTGCCAGCAGCTTAGAGGCGACAGCCGAAGCTTTCTTT	CASSLEATAEAFF
-	TRBV6-6	-	TRBJ1-5	TGTGCCAGCAGTTACCGGACAGAAAGCAATCAGCCCCAGCATTTT	CASSYRTESNQPQHF
-	TRBV27	-	TRBJ2-3	TGTGCCAGCAGGCGGGGGCAGGAATATACGCAGTATTTT	CASRRGQEYTQYF
-	TRBV19	-	TRBJ2-7	TGTGCCAGTAGTCCCTGGGATGCGGGCTACGAGCAGTACTTC	CASSPWDAGYEQYF
-	TRBV27	-	TRBJ1-2	TGTGCCAGCAGTTTTAGACAGAGCTATGGCTACACCTTC	CASSFRQSYGYTF
-	TRBV27	-	TRBJ1-5	TGTGCCAGCAGGGGGGGGCAGGGACTTAATCAGCCCCAGCATTTT	CASRGGQGLNQPQHF
once	TRBV27	TRBD2	TRBJ2-4	TGTGCCAGCCAGACTAGCGGGGCCGGCAAAAACATTCAGTACTTC	CASQTSGAGKNIQYF
-	TRBV5-4	TRBD1	TRBJ1-1	TGTGCCACTGTTCCAGGGGGTAGCACTGAAGCTTTCTTT	CATVPGGSTEAFF
-	TRBV27	-	TRBJ1-2	TGTGCCAGGACTGAACCCTATGGCTACACCTTC	CARTEPYGYTF
-	TRBV28	TRBD1	TRBJ2-7	TGTGCCAGCAGTGTAACAGGGGGCTTTAGCTCCTACGAGCAGTACTTC	CASSVTGGFSSYEQYF
-	TRBV7-8	TRBD1	TRBJ2-7	TGTGCCAGCAGCCTCCGACAGGGTTTATACGAGCAGTACTTC	CASSLRQGLYEQYF
-	TRBV11-2	-	TRBJ1-1	TGTGCCAGCAGCGCCCCGGAGGGGGGGGTCACTGAAGCTTTCTTT	CASSAPEGGVTEAFF
-	TRBV7-2	TRBD1	TRBJ1-5	TGTGCCAGCAGCGCGGGACAGGGAAGCAATCAGCCCCAGCATTTT	CASSAGQGSNQPQHF
-	TRBV19	TRBD1	TRBJ1-1	TGTGCCAGTAGTAGGGGACAGGGGGGTGAAGCTTTCTTT	CASSRGQGGEAFF
-	TRBV27	TRBD1	TRBJ2-2	TGTGCCAGCAGCCACCGGACAGGGCGGGGCAGGGACACCGGGGAGCTGTTTTTT	CASSHRTGRGRDTGELFF
-	TRBV2	TRBD2	TRBJ2-1	TGTGCCACACTGACTAGCTCCCCCTACAATGAGCAGTTCTTC	CATLTSSPYNEQFF